This entry lists 30 T cell receptor beta chains sequenced from one sample in a study of blood T cell repertoires in COVID-19. The table came from immunoSEQ multiplex PCR; TCRdb's copy has only in-frame clones and leaves some out. The sample records 150,000 to 200,000 clones, roughly 82% being singletons. Sequences were obtained from PBMCs or T cells enriched from blood (not recorded which). These TCRs come from a man aged 50-59 years who had recovered from COVID-19.

The chain uses TRBV3-1 (or the pseudogene TRBV3-2) and TRBJ1-6, with TRBD1 matching over 9 bases. The junction had 3 bases not matched to a gene; V was cut back by 6 bases and J by 0 bases. Germline V gives CDR1 LGHDT, CDR2 YNNKEL (reference sequence). The CDR3 runs 16 residues. The CDR3 loop reads CASRLTGGSYNSPLHF. The CDR3 nucleotides are TGTGCCAGCAGGTTGACAGGGGGCTCCTATAATTCACCCCTCCACTTT.

The count of this clone is one. CDR3 sequence: CASSPSDTREAFF. For the CDR3, the DNA is TGTGCCAGCTCACCTTCGGACACCCGTGAGGCTTTCTTT. The chain links TRBV18 to TRBJ1-1; D may be TRBD1 (5 bases). Germline values: CDR1 KGHSH, CDR2 LQKENI. The CDR3 spans 13 residues. V gave up 3 bases and J gave up 11 bases, with 16 bases separating them.

The sample holds one count of this clone. The gene calls are TRBV9 and TRBJ2-5; 9 bases map to TRBD2. With V trimmed by 0 bases and J by 1 base, 4 bases remained unmatched. The CDR3 is made up of 16 amino acids. Germline CDR1 SGDLS, CDR2 YYNGEE. Here the CDR3 reads CASSVDLSGGQETQYF. The DNA for the CDR3 is TGTGCCAGCAGCGTAGATCTTAGCGGGGGCCAAGAGACCCAGTACTTC.

This clone has just a few counts. This chain joins TRBV27 and TRBJ1-2; TRBD1 is a possible D gene (6 bases). V was trimmed by 6 bases and J by 3 bases, leaving 14 bases between them. The CDR3 sequence is 14 residues long. CDR1 and CDR2 from the germline V gene are MNHEY and SMNVEV (reference sequence). The CDR3 region has the DNA TGTGCCAGCAGCCCGTATGGGACACACTATGGCTACACCTTC. It encodes CASSPYGTHYGYTF.

This clone was seen just once. This CDR3 is also generated by other DNA sequences in the sample. This sequence joins TRBV19 and TRBJ2-1, with 9 bases aligning to TRBD1. CDR1 and CDR2 from the germline V gene are LNHDA and SQIVND (reference sequence). Trimming at V came to 7 bases and at J to 7 bases, leaving 8 bases not matched to a gene. The CDR3 runs to 14 residues. The CDR3 sequence is CASTPGQGYNEQFF. CDR3 sequence (DNA): TGTGCCAGTACCCCGGGACAGGGTTATAATGAGCAGTTCTTC.

The sample holds one count of this clone. The chain has TRBV7-4 and TRBJ2-6, with 8 bases aligning to TRBD1. This CDR3 is built from 19 residues. J was trimmed by 0 bases and V by 2 bases; bases with no gene match: 9. Germline V gives CDR1 SGHVT, CDR2 SQSDAQ. CDR3 bases: TGTGCCAGCAGCTTACGGTTTGACAGGGGCCCCTCTGGGGCCAACGTCCTGACTTTC. Its translation: CASSLRFDRGPSGANVLTF.

This clone appeared a few times. J is TRBJ1-1 and V is TRBV2, with D possibly TRBD1 on 5 matching bases. Trimming stripped 5 bases from V and 4 bases from J, with 11 bases between. Germline CDR1 reads SNHLY; CDR2 reads FYNNEI. CDR3 length equals 13 residues. The CDR3 loop is CASSRRVITEAFF. CDR3 DNA: TGTGCCAGCAGTCGCAGGGTCATCACTGAAGCTTTCTTT.

The sample holds one count of this clone. The chain has TRBV27 and TRBJ1-6; D uncertain. The germline V gene encodes CDR1 MNHEY and CDR2 SMNVEV (reference sequence). Trimming pared 3 bases from V and 7 bases from J, leaving 10 bases between. This CDR3 is built from 14 residues. The CDR3 spells CASSFEGRNSPLHF. DNA for the CDR3: TGTGCCAGCAGTTTTGAAGGGAGGAATTCACCCCTCCACTTT.

The genes are TRBV6-5 and TRBJ1-5; 7 bases are shared with TRBD1. Germline CDR1 is MNHEY and CDR2 is SVGAGI. V lost 7 bases to trimming and J lost 2 bases; unmatched junction nucleotides: 8. The CDR3 is 15 residues long. The DNA for the CDR3 is TGTGCCAGCAAACTGACAGGGATGGGCAATCAGCCCCAGCATTTT. It codes for CASKLTGMGNQPQHF.

V usage is TRBV7-8 and J usage is TRBJ1-1, with a tentative D call TRBD1 (5 bases). Germline V gives CDR1 SGHVS, CDR2 FQNEAQ. The ends were cut back, 5 bases at V and 1 base at J, with 11 bases in the middle. The CDR3 spans 14 residues. DNA for the CDR3: TGTGCCAGCAGCGGACAACGCTCGAACACTGAAGCTTTCTTT. It is translated as CASSGQRSNTEAFF.

The gene calls are TRBV5-6 and TRBJ1-6; TRBD1 matches at 9 bases. V lost 3 bases and J lost 0; bases outside the gene matches: 10. The germline V gene encodes CDR1 SGHDT and CDR2 YYEEEE. The CDR3 is made up of 19 amino acids. The CDR3 coding sequence is TGTGCCAGCAGCTCCTTACAGGACAGGGGATTCTCCTATAATTCACCCCTCCACTTT. Protein product: CASSSLQDRGFSYNSPLHF. Full variable domain (missing parts from reference TRBV5-6 and TRBJ1-6): DAGVTQSPTHLIKTRGQQVTLRCSPKSGHDTVSWYQQALGQGPQFIFQYYEEEERQRGNFPDRFSGHQFPNYSSELNVNALLLGDSALYLCASSSLQDRGFSYNSPLHFGNGTRLTVT.

The rearrangement uses TRBV11-2 and TRBJ1-1; the match to TRBD1 covers 9 bases. Looked up from germline, CDR1 is SGHAT and CDR2 is FQNNGV. J lost 12 bases, V lost 2 bases, and 7 bases had no gene match. CDR3 size: 13 residues. The DNA for the CDR3 is TGTGCCAGCAGCTTATGGGCCGGGACAGGGACTTTCTTT. It yields the protein CASSLWAGTGTFF.

This clone is a singleton in its sample. This chain joins TRBV27 and TRBJ2-7; D perhaps matches TRBD1 (5 bases). Germline V gene sequence: CDR1 MNHEY, CDR2 SMNVEV (reference sequence). V gave up 1 base and J gave up 6 bases, with 10 bases separating them. The CDR3 extends over 13 amino acids. The CDR3 protein is CASSLYRSGEQYF. CDR3 coding DNA: TGTGCCAGCAGTTTATACAGGTCCGGCGAGCAGTACTTC.

The CDR3 DNA reads TGTGCCAGCAGCCTAACAGGGGGGGTTAGAAACACTGAAGCTTTCTTT. This encodes CASSLTGGVRNTEAFF. V and J are TRBV11-2 and TRBJ1-1, with TRBD1 identical over 8 bases. V lost 5 bases and J lost 2; bases outside the gene matches: 10. CDR3 length: 16 residues. Germline CDR1 SGHAT, CDR2 FQNNGV.

The chain has TRBV9 and TRBJ1-5; perhaps TRBD1 as D (6 bases). Per germline, CDR1 SGDLS and CDR2 YYNGEE. Trimming took 0 bases from V and 3 from J, leaving 7 bases between them. This CDR3 has 14 amino acids. Here the CDR3 reads CASSVGTANQPQHF. Here the CDR3 DNA reads TGTGCCAGCAGCGTAGGGACAGCCAATCAGCCCCAGCATTTT. The full variable domain, in which reference TRBV9 and TRBJ1-5 provide the parts outside the CDR3, is DSGVTQTPKHLITATGQRVTLRCSPRSGDLSVYWYQQSLDQGLQFLIQYYNGEERAKGNILERFSAQQFPDLHSELNLSSLELGDSALYFCASSVGTANQPQHFGDGTRLSIL.

This clone was recorded once. The chain carries TRBV13 and TRBJ1-1, with D possibly matching TRBD1 (6 bases). Germline CDR1 reads PRHDT; CDR2 reads FYEKMQ (reference sequence). The V and J ends lost 6 bases and 8 bases respectively, with 19 bases between them. The CDR3 totals 14 residues. The CDR3 is CASSSGTPNREAFF. CDR3 bases: TGTGCCAGCAGTTCCGGGACACCGAATCGAGAAGCTTTCTTT.

This chain connects TRBV24-1 to TRBJ2-1; maybe TRBD2 (6 bases). This CDR3 has 16 amino acids. Trimming removed 3 bases at V and 0 bases at J, with 11 bases between. Germline V CDR1 and CDR2: KGHDR, SFDVKD. In DNA, the CDR3 is TGTGCCACCAGTGATATCCGGGGGAGCTCCTACAATGAGCAGTTCTTC. Protein product: CATSDIRGSSYNEQFF.

This chain connects TRBV7-9 to TRBJ2-3; a weak D match, TRBD2 (5 bases). The CDR3 is 15 residues long. The germline CDR1 and CDR2 sequences are SEHNR and FQNEAQ (reference sequence). V lost 4 bases, J lost 1 base, and 12 bases lay in between. The DNA of the CDR3 is TGTGCCAGCAGCTCCCAGACTATTCGCACAGATACGCAGTATTTT. Translating gives CASSSQTIRTDTQYF.

In the case of this clone: The sample has other DNA sequences that encode this CDR3 too. The V and J genes are TRBV5-1 and TRBJ1-1; 8 bases are shared with TRBD1. Losses at the gene ends were 0 bases for V and 3 bases for J; bases not matched to a gene: 1. Germline loops: CDR1 SGHRS, CDR2 YFSETQ. The CDR3 is 14 residues long. The CDR3 sequence is CASSLGDRYTEAFF. The CDR3 coding sequence is TGCGCCAGCAGCTTGGGGGACAGGTACACTGAAGCTTTCTTT.

This chain connects TRBV4-1 to TRBJ1-4; unclear D gene. This CDR3 is 14 amino acids long. Germline-derived CDR1 and CDR2 are MGHRA and YSYEKL. V was shortened by 3 bases and J by 8 bases, with 13 bases between the two germline ends. The DNA for the CDR3 is TGCGCCAGCAGCCACGGTCAAGGAGGGGAAAAACTGTTTTTT. Residues: CASSHGQGGEKLFF.

V and J are TRBV21-1 and TRBJ1-6; no check of the table's D call, TRBD1, against the DNA was made. TRBV21-1 is recorded as a pseudogene. This CDR3 contains 20 residues. The CDR3 loop reads CASSKRCEGRTGPYNSPLHF. The CDR3 nucleotides are TGTGCCAGCAGCAAAAGGTGTGAGGGGAGGACAGGGCCATATAATTCACCCCTCCACTTT.

The genes are TRBV7-2 and TRBJ1-6; 7 positions match TRBD1. The length of the CDR3 is 18 residues. V gave up 1 base and J gave up 0 bases; unmatched junction bases: 6. The germline V gene has CDR1 SGHTA and CDR2 FQGNSA. DNA of the CDR3: TGTGCCAGCAGCTTAGAGCCAGGGGGGAGCTCCTATAATTCACCCCTCCACTTT. Its protein product is CASSLEPGGSSYNSPLHF.

The V gene is TRBV7-8, the J gene TRBJ1-2, with D maybe TRBD1 (5 bases). The germline gives CDR1 SGHVS, CDR2 FQNEAQ. The CDR3 sequence is 12 residues long. Trimming removed 3 bases from V and 5 bases from J, with 7 bases in between. In DNA, the CDR3 is TGTGCCAGCAGCTTCCAGGGTTATGGCTACACCTTC. It encodes CASSFQGYGYTF.

The chain employs TRBV12-3 or TRBV12-4 and TRBJ2-1, with 8 bases matching TRBD1. The CDR3 length is 13 residues. The ends lost 7 bases at V and 6 bases at J; junction bases unmatched: 5. DNA for the CDR3: TGTGCCAGCACCATGACAGGGGTCAATGAGCAGTTCTTC. It codes for CASTMTGVNEQFF.

The chain links TRBV18 to TRBJ1-5, with D perhaps TRBD1 (5 bases). The V and J ends lost 3 bases and 3 bases respectively, with 9 bases between them. Per germline, CDR1 KGHSH and CDR2 LQKENI. There are 14 residues in the CDR3. CDR3 coding DNA: TGTGCCAGCTCACCTCAGGGTTCCAATCAGCCCCAGCATTTT. Translated: CASSPQGSNQPQHF.

The chain joins TRBV7-3 to TRBJ2-2, with TRBD1 identical over 8 bases. The germline V gene encodes CDR1 SGHTA and CDR2 FQGTGA. The CDR3 has 14 residues. Germline trimming cut 6 bases from V and 7 bases from J; bases unmatched to any gene: 7. The CDR3 bases are TGTGCCAGCAGGCAGACAGGGGCGGTCGGGGAGCTGTTTTTT. It translates to CASRQTGAVGELFF.

This clone was seen only a few times. V and J are TRBV7-9 and TRBJ1-6; D perhaps matches TRBD1 (5 bases). This CDR3 region has 14 residues. Germline V CDR1 and CDR2: SEHNR, FQNEAQ (reference sequence). V lost 5 bases, J lost 7 bases, and 12 bases lay in between. The CDR3 sequence: CASSPGFSNSPLHF. DNA of the CDR3: TGTGCCAGCAGCCCAGGGTTTTCCAATTCACCCCTCCACTTT. The full variable domain, with the rest looked up from reference TRBV7-9 and TRBJ1-6, is DTGVSQNPRHKITKRGQNVTFRCDPISEHNRLYWYRQTLGQGPEFLTYFQNEAQLEKSRLLSDRFSAERPKGSFSTLEIQRTEQGDSAMYLCASSPGFSNSPLHFGNGTRLTVT.

The rearrangement links TRBV5-1 to TRBJ1-4; 10 nucleotides align to TRBD1. Germline V CDR1 and CDR2: SGHRS, YFSETQ. The CDR3 has 18 amino acids. Germline trimming cut 3 bases from V and 3 bases from J; bases unmatched to any gene: 11. CDR3: CASSWSGTGVIPNEKLFF. The DNA for the CDR3 is TGCGCCAGCAGCTGGTCCGGGACAGGGGTTATACCTAATGAAAAACTGTTTTTT. The whole variable domain, filled in from reference TRBV5-1 and TRBJ1-4, reads KAGVTQTPRYLIKTRGQQVTLSCSPISGHRSVSWYQQTPGQGLQFLFEYFSETQRNKGNFPGRFSGRQFSNSRSEMNVSTLELGDSALYLCASSWSGTGVIPNEKLFFGSGTQLSVL.

J is TRBJ2-3 and V is TRBV6-4; TRBD2 might be the D (5 bases). The CDR3 is 14 amino acids. Germline V lookup: CDR1 MRHNA, CDR2 SNTAGT. The V end lost 3 bases, the J end lost 4 bases, and 11 bases lay between the germline ends. CDR3 protein: CASSEASLADTQYF. CDR3 in DNA: TGTGCCAGCAGTGAGGCTAGCTTGGCAGATACGCAGTATTTT.

There are many counts of this clone. The genes are TRBV12-3 or TRBV12-4 and TRBJ1-6; D unresolved. V lost 1 base to trimming and J lost 6 bases, with 4 bases between them. The CDR3 has 13 residues. Here the CDR3 DNA reads TGTGCCAGCAGTTTAGGACTTAATTCACCCCTCCACTTT. It encodes CASSLGLNSPLHF.